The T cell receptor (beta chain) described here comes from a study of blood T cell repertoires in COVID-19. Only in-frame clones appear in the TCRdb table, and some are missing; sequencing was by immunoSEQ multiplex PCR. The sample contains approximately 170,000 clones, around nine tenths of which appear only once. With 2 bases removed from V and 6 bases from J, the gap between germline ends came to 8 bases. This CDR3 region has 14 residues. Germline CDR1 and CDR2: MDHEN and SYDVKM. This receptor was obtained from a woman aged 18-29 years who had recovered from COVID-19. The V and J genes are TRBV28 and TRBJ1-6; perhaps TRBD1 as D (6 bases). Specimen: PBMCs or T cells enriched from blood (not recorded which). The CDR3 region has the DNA TGTGCCAGCAGTTTAGCAGGGGCTAATTCACCCCTCCACTTT. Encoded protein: CASSLAGANSPLHF. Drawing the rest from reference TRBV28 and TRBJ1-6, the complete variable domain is DVKVTQSSRYLVKRTGEKVFLECVQDMDHENMFWYRQDPGLGLRLIYFSYDVKMKEKGDIPEGYSVSREKKERFSLILESASTNQTSMYLCASSLAGANSPLHFGNGTRLTVT.